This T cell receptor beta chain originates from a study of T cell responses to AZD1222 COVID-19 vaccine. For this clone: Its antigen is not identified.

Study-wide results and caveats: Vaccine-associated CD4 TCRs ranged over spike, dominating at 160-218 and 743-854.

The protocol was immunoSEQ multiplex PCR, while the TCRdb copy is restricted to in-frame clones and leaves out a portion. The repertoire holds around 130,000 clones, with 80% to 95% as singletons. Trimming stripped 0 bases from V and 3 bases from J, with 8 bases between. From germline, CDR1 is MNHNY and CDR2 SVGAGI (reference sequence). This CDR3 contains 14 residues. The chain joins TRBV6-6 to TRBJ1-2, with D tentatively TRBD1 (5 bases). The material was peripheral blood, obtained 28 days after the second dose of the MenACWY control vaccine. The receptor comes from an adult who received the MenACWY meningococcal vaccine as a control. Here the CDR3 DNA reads TGTGCCAGCAGTTACTCAAGGGGTGACTATGGCTACACCTTC. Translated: CASSYSRGDYGYTF.